This paragraph reports one TCR beta chain. Its antigen is undetermined. The data stem from a study of cytomegalovirus exposure and HLA in healthy donors. Study outcomes and limitations: The study flagged roughly 160 TCR beta chains as cytomegalovirus-associated.

There were likely unrecorded immune exposures, though donors were nominally healthy when sampled. The PCR used 60 Vbeta and 13 Jbeta primers. Measured with immunoSEQ multiplex PCR; TCRdb has only the in-frame clones, and not every one. The table records more than 200,000 clones, more than 75% of them present only once. Sample: PBMCs. The clonotype was recovered from a human donor in good health.

CDR3 nucleotides: TGTGCCAGCTCACCTACTAGGGCTCCCACAGATACGCAGTATTTT. This encodes CASSPTRAPTDTQYF. The chain is built from TRBV18 and TRBJ2-3; TRBD2 is a possible D gene (5 bases). Trimming left V 3 bases short and J 2 bases short, with 12 bases between. The CDR3 length is 15 residues. Germline V gene lookup returns CDR1 KGHSH and CDR2 LQKENI.